These 9 T cell receptor beta chains were sequenced from one sample in a study of cytomegalovirus exposure and HLA in healthy donors. This PCR relied on a set of 60 Vbeta primers and 13 Jbeta primers. Profiled with immunoSEQ multiplex PCR; TCRdb holds only in-frame clones, not every one. The sample has about 210,000 clones; 82% are singletons. The sample was PBMCs. The receptors were sampled from a man in his forties in good health and CMV-seropositive.

About this clone: A read error may produce the germline difference seen at one junction end. V usage is TRBV29-1 and J usage is TRBJ1-2; 8 nucleotides agree with TRBD1. Germline lookup yields CDR1 SQVTM and CDR2 ANQGSEA. CDR3 size: 12 residues. CDR3 residues: CSIETGGGGYTF. In nucleotides, the CDR3 is TGCAGCATTGAAACAGGGGGGGGTGGCTACACCTTC. Complete variable domain (other parts from reference TRBV29-1 and TRBJ1-2): SAVISQKPSRDICQRGTSLTIQCQVDSQVTMMFWYRQQPGQSLTLIATANQGSEATYESGFVIDKFPISRPNLTFSTLTVSNMSPEDSSIYLCSIETGGGGYTFGSGTRLTVV.

This clone was found a few times. The chain is built from TRBV4-1 and TRBJ2-2, with D tentatively TRBD1 (8 bases). Germline V CDR1 and CDR2: MGHRA, YSYEKL. V dropped 8 bases and J dropped 0 bases, with 16 bases sitting between them. The length of the CDR3 is 16 residues. The CDR3 loop reads CASYTGGVSNTGELFF. As DNA, the CDR3 is TGCGCCAGCTATACAGGGGGGGTCTCGAACACCGGGGAGCTGTTTTTT.

This clone was picked up one time. The chain is built from TRBV6-5 and TRBJ2-7; 9 positions match TRBD1. V was clipped by 7 bases and J by 0 bases; unmatched bases: 4. The CDR3 is 14 amino acids. Germline V gives CDR1 MNHEY, CDR2 SVGAGI. The CDR3 reads CASTPGQGSYEQYF. For the CDR3, the DNA is TGTGCCAGCACCCCGGGACAGGGCTCCTACGAGCAGTACTTC.

The chain joins TRBV7-9 to TRBJ2-3; possible D gene TRBD2, 5 bases. CDR1 and CDR2 (germline): SEHNR, FQNEAQ (reference sequence). Trimming took 6 bases from V and 3 from J, leaving 10 bases between them. There are 13 residues in the CDR3. CDR3 DNA: TGTGCCAGCAGTCTTTCGGGAACAGATACGCAGTATTTT. This sequence encodes CASSLSGTDTQYF.

V usage is TRBV2 and J usage is TRBJ1-1; 8 nucleotides agree with TRBD1. The CDR3 contains 14 residues. From germline, CDR1 is SNHLY and CDR2 FYNNEI. V lost 6 bases to trimming and J lost 3 bases; unmatched junction nucleotides: 6. The CDR3 region is CASRVQGGYTEAFF. The CDR3, as DNA: TGTGCCAGCAGGGTACAGGGGGGATACACTGAAGCTTTCTTT.

This clone was recorded a few times. This chain joins TRBV6-5 and TRBJ2-1; D is possibly TRBD2 (6 bases). V was trimmed by 2 bases and J by 3 bases, leaving 8 bases between them. The CDR3 is 14 amino acids. Per germline, CDR1 MNHEY and CDR2 SVGAGI. This CDR3 reads CASSYAGNYNEQFF. The CDR3 DNA reads as TGTGCCAGCAGTTACGCGGGAAACTACAATGAGCAGTTCTTC.

This rearrangement joins TRBV15 to TRBJ2-7; 7 bases map to TRBD1. The CDR3 contains 13 residues. V was clipped by 5 bases and J by 7 bases; unmatched bases: 8. CDR1 is LNHNV and CDR2 is YYDKDF in the germline V gene (reference sequence). CDR3: CATSGDRATEQYV. CDR3 DNA: TGTGCCACCAGCGGCGACAGGGCGACGGAGCAGTACGTC.

The gene calls are TRBV7-9 and TRBJ1-2; 10 nucleotides match TRBD1. Germline CDR1 is SEHNR and CDR2 is FQNEAQ (reference sequence). V shed 6 bases, J shed 4 bases, and the junction held 8 bases outside the gene matches. This CDR3 region has 15 residues. The CDR3 here is CASSSPGQGIYGYTF. For the CDR3, the DNA is TGTGCCAGCAGTTCACCGGGACAGGGGATCTATGGCTACACCTTC.

As to this clone: Other DNA sequences within the sample encode an identical CDR3. The CDR3 DNA is TGTGCCAGCAGTTATGGGGGGGGCAATCAGCCCCAGCATTTT. As protein: CASSYGGGNQPQHF. The rearrangement uses TRBV6-5 and TRBJ1-5; perhaps TRBD1 as D (5 bases). CDR3 size: 14 residues. Germline V gene sequence: CDR1 MNHEY, CDR2 SVGAGI. The V and J ends lost 3 bases and 2 bases respectively, with 8 bases between them.